Listed here are 9 T cell receptor beta chains from one sample, sequenced in a study of control samples from healthy donors and cancer patients. The data were produced by immunoSEQ multiplex PCR, yet TCRdb's version contains in-frame clones alone and is incomplete. The sample includes around 150,000 clones, about 87% of them seen just once. Sequenced: blood. The receptors originated from a man aged 30 to 45 in good health.

The rearrangement joins TRBV6-5 to TRBJ1-2; 7 bases line up with TRBD1. Germline values: CDR1 MNHEY, CDR2 SVGAGI. V lost 5 bases, J lost 6 bases, and 6 bases stayed unmatched. The CDR3 has 13 amino acids. CDR3 nucleotides: TGTGCCAGCAGTCCCGGACAGGTAGATGGCTACACCTTC. Its protein is CASSPGQVDGYTF.

This clone came up once. The rearrangement links TRBV7-9 to TRBJ1-1; a weak D match, TRBD1 (5 bases). V was clipped by 5 bases and J by 9 bases, with 28 bases between them. The CDR3 extends over 17 amino acids. CDR1 SEHNR and CDR2 FQNEAQ come from the germline V gene (reference sequence). CDR3 in DNA: TGTGCCAGCAGCCCCCGGGGACTCCTTCAGGAAGGCATGAAAGCTTTCTTT. It codes for CASSPRGLLQEGMKAFF. Using reference TRBV7-9 and TRBJ1-1 for the parts outside the CDR3, the full variable domain is DTGVSQNPRHKITKRGQNVTFRCDPISEHNRLYWYRQTLGQGPEFLTYFQNEAQLEKSRLLSDRFSAERPKGSFSTLEIQRTEQGDSAMYLCASSPRGLLQEGMKAFFGQGTRLTVV.

The chain joins TRBV7-7 to TRBJ1-3; possibly TRBD1 for D (6 bases). CDR3 length equals 15 residues. CDR1 is SSHAT, CDR2 FNYEAQ, per germline (reference sequence). Trimming cost V 5 bases and J 4 bases, with 15 bases left between them. CDR3 in amino acids: CASSLGQTKGNTIYF. CDR3 nucleotide sequence: TGTGCCAGCAGCCTAGGACAGACTAAAGGAAACACCATATATTTT.

J is TRBJ2-1 and V is TRBV7-8; TRBD2 agrees at 14 bases. After removal of 3 bases from V and 0 bases from J, the junction contained 4 bases not matched to a gene. The germline CDR1 and CDR2 sequences are SGHVS and FQNEAQ. This CDR3 has 18 residues. CDR3: CASSLTSGGVSSYNEQFF. As DNA, the CDR3 is TGTGCCAGCAGCTTGACTAGCGGGGGGGTGAGCTCCTACAATGAGCAGTTCTTC.

V is TRBV5-1 and J is TRBJ2-3; 13 positions agree with TRBD2. Germline V gene data show CDR1 as SGHRS and CDR2 as YFSETQ. The CDR3 covers 14 residues. The ends lost 5 bases at V and 5 bases at J; junction bases unmatched: 2. DNA for the CDR3: TGCGCCAGCAGACTAGCGGGGGGGCAAGATACGCAGTATTTT. It is translated as CASRLAGGQDTQYF. The full variable domain, with the rest looked up from reference TRBV5-1 and TRBJ2-3, is KAGVTQTPRYLIKTRGQQVTLSCSPISGHRSVSWYQQTPGQGLQFLFEYFSETQRNKGNFPGRFSGRQFSNSRSEMNVSTLELGDSALYLCASRLAGGQDTQYFGPGTRLTVL.

The V gene is TRBV6-5, the J gene TRBJ2-7; tentatively, D is TRBD1 (7 bases). The CDR3 is made up of 15 amino acids. With 8 bases removed from V and 3 bases from J, the gap between germline ends came to 20 bases. Germline lookup yields CDR1 MNHEY and CDR2 SVGAGI. In nucleotides, the CDR3 is TGTGCCAGCCTCAGGTGGTCAGGGGGGTTCTACGAGCAGTACTTC. The encoded protein is CASLRWSGGFYEQYF.

In its sample, this clone was seen once. The chain is built from TRBV7-3 and TRBJ2-3, with D possibly matching TRBD1 (5 bases). V was shortened by 4 bases and J by 4 bases, with 12 bases between the two germline ends. The germline V gene has CDR1 SGHTA and CDR2 FQGTGA. The CDR3 sequence is 14 residues long. CDR3 residues: CASSSVGVADTQYF. The DNA of the CDR3 is TGTGCCAGCAGCTCAGTAGGGGTCGCAGATACGCAGTATTTT.

V is TRBV6-2 or TRBV6-3 and J is TRBJ1-5, with TRBD1 matching over 8 bases. The length of the CDR3 is 15 residues. The germline gives CDR1 MNHEY, CDR2 SVGEGT. V was pared by 5 bases and J by 1 base, with 4 bases of the junction left unmatched. The CDR3 DNA follows: TGTGCCAGCAGTCCCAGGGGGCCGAGCAATCAGCCCCAGCATTTT. Encoded protein: CASSPRGPSNQPQHF.

The chain employs TRBV18 and TRBJ1-2; TRBD1 is a possible D gene (5 bases). Germline CDR1 and CDR2: KGHSH and LQKENI. The length of the CDR3 is 13 residues. V was trimmed by 0 bases and J by 3 bases, leaving 5 bases between them. This CDR3 is CASSPPGDYGYTF. CDR3 in DNA: TGTGCCAGCTCACCACCGGGGGACTATGGCTACACCTTC.